This T cell receptor beta chain originates from a study of technical replicates of blood from a handful of donors. The assay was immunoSEQ multiplex PCR, and TCRdb's table has in-frame clones only and misses some. The sample includes more than 65,000 clones, almost 96% of them seen just once. The germline V gene has CDR1 MNHNY and CDR2 SVGAGI (reference sequence). Trimming removed 4 bases from V and 11 bases from J; junction bases left unmatched: 13. CDR3 length: 14 amino acids. The receptor was isolated from a human donor in good health. Input material: T cells isolated from PBMCs. The J gene is TRBJ1-2, the V gene TRBV6-6; 7 bases are shared with TRBD1. The CDR3 region is CASSSATGENPYTF. The CDR3 DNA follows: TGTGCCAGCAGTTCAGCCACAGGGGAAAACCCTTACACCTTC.